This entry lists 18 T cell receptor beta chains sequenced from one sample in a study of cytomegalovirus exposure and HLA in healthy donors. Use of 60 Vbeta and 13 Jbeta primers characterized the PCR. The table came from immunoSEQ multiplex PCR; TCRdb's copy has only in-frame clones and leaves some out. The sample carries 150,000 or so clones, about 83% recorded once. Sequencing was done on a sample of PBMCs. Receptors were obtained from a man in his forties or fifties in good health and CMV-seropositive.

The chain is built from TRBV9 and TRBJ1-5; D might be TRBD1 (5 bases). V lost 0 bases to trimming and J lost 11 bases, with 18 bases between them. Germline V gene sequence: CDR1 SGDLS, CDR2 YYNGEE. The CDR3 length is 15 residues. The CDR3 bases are TGTGCCAGCAGCGTAGGTCCTCAGGGCTTGGAGTCCCAGCATTTT. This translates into CASSVGPQGLESQHF.

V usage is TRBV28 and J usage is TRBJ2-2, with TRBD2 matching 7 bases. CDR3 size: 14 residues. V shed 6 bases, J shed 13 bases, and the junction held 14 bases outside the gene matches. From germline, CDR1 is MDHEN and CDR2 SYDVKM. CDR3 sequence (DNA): TGTGCCAGCAGCCGGGAGGAGCGCCAATTAAGGCTGTTTTTT. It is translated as CASSREERQLRLFF.

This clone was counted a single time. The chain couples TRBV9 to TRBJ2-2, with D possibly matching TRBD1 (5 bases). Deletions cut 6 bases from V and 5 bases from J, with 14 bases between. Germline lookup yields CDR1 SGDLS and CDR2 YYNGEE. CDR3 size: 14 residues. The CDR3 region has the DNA TGTGCCAGCAACGACAGCCCTCGGACCGGGGAGCTGTTTTTT. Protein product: CASNDSPRTGELFF.

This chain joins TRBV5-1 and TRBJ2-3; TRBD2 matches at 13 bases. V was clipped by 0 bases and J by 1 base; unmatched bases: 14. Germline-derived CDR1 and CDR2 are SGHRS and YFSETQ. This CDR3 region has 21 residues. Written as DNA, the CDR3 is TGCGCCAGCAGCTTGGGAAGGACTAGCGGGAGAAGGGGTTGGGGCACAGATACGCAGTATTTT. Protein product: CASSLGRTSGRRGWGTDTQYF.

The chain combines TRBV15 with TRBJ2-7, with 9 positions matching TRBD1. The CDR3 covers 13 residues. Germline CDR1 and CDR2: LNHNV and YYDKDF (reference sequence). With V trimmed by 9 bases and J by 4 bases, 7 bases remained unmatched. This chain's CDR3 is CATRTGGVYEQYF. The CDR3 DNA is TGTGCCACGAGAACAGGGGGCGTATACGAGCAGTACTTC.

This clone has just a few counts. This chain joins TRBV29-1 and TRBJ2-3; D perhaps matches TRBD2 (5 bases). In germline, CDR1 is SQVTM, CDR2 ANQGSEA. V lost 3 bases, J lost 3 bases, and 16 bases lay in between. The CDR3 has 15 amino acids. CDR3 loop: CSVDGPGSRTDTQYF. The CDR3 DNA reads TGCAGCGTTGATGGCCCGGGGAGTAGGACAGATACGCAGTATTTT.

CDR3 region: CASSNWPNTEAFF. The CDR3 bases are TGTGCCAGTAGTAATTGGCCGAACACTGAAGCTTTCTTT. The J gene is TRBJ1-1, the V gene TRBV19; D uncertain. Germline V lookup: CDR1 LNHDA, CDR2 SQIVND (reference sequence). The CDR3 length is 13 residues. The V end lost 4 bases, the J end lost 1 base, and 7 bases lay between the germline ends.

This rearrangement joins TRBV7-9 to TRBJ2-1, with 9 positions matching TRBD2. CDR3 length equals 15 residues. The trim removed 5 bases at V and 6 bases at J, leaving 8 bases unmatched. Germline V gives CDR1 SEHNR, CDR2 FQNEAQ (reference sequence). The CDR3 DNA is TGTGCCAGCAGCCTCGGGGCTAGCGGGGCCAATGAGCAGTTCTTC. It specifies CASSLGASGANEQFF.

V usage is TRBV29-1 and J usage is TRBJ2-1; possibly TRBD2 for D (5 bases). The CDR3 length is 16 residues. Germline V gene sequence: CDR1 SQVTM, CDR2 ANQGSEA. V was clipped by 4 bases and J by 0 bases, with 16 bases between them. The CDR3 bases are TGCAGCGTTGCACCAAGCGGCTTAAGCTCCTACAATGAGCAGTTCTTC. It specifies CSVAPSGLSSYNEQFF.

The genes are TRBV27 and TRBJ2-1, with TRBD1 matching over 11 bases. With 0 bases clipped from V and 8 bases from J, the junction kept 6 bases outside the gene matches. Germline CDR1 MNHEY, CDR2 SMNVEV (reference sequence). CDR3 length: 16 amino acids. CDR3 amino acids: CASSLSPGTGGHEQFF. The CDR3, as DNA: TGTGCCAGCAGTTTATCTCCAGGGACAGGGGGGCATGAGCAGTTCTTC.

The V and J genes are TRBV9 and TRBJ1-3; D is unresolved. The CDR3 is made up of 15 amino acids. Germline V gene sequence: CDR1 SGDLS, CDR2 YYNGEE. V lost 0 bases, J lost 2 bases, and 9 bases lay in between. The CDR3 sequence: CASSVGGMTGNTIYF. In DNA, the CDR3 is TGTGCCAGCAGCGTAGGAGGGATGACTGGAAACACCATATATTTT.

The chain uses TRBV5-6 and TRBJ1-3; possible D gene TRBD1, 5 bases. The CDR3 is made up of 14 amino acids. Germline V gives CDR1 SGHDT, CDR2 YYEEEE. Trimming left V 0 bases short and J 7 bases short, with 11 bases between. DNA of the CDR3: TGTGCCAGCAGCTTGGGGACAAGAGTGAACACCATATATTTT. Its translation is CASSLGTRVNTIYF.

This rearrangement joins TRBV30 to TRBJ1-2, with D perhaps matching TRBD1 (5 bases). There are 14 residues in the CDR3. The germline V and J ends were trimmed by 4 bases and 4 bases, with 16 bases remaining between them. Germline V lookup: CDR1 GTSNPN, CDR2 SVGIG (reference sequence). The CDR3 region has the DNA TGTGCCTGGAAACCAGCAGGGAGGTTCTATGGCTACACCTTC. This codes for CAWKPAGRFYGYTF. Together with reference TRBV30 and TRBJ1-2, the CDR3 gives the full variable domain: SQTIHQWPATLVQPVGSPLSLECTVEGTSNPNLYWYRQAAGRGLQLLFYSVGIGQISSEVPQNLSASRPQDRQFILSSKKLLLSDSGFYLCAWKPAGRFYGYTFGSGTRLTVV.

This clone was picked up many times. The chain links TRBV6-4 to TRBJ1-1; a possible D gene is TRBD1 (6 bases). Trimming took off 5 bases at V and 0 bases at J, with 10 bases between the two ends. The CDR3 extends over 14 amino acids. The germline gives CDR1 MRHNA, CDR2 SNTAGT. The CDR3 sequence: CASSKDRMNTEAFF. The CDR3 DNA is TGTGCCAGCAGTAAGGACAGAATGAACACTGAAGCTTTCTTT.

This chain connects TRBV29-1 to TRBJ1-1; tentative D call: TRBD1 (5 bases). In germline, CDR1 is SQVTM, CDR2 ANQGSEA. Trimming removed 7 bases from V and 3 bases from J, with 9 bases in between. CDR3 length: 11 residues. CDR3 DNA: TGCAGCGCCCAGGGCTACACTGAAGCTTTCTTT. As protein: CSAQGYTEAFF.

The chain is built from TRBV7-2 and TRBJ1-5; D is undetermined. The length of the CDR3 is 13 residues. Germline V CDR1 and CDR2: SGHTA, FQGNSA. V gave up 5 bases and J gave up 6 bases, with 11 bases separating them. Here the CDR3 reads CASSLYPSQPQHF. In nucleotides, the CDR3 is TGTGCCAGCAGCCTCTACCCTAGTCAGCCCCAGCATTTT.

As DNA, the CDR3 is TGTGCCAGCAGTTCCCCTGGGGACAGGGGGCGTATAGGTAGCAATCAGCCCCAGCATTTT. It codes for CASSSPGDRGRIGSNQPQHF. The chain has TRBV28 and TRBJ1-5, with 12 bases lining up with TRBD1. This CDR3 has 20 amino acids. CDR1 and CDR2 (germline): MDHEN, SYDVKM. V trimming: 4 bases; J trimming: 0 bases; junction bases outside the gene matches: 13.

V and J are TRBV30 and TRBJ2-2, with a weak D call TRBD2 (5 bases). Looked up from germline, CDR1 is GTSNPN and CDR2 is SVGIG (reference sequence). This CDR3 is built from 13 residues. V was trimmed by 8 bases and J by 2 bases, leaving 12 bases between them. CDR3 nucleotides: TGTGCCGCCTCTGAGGGAAACACCGGGGAGCTGTTTTTT. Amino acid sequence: CAASEGNTGELFF. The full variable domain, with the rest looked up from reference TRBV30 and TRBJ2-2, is SQTIHQWPATLVQPVGSPLSLECTVEGTSNPNLYWYRQAAGRGLQLLFYSVGIGQISSEVPQNLSASRPQDRQFILSSKKLLLSDSGFYLCAASEGNTGELFFGEGSRLTVL.